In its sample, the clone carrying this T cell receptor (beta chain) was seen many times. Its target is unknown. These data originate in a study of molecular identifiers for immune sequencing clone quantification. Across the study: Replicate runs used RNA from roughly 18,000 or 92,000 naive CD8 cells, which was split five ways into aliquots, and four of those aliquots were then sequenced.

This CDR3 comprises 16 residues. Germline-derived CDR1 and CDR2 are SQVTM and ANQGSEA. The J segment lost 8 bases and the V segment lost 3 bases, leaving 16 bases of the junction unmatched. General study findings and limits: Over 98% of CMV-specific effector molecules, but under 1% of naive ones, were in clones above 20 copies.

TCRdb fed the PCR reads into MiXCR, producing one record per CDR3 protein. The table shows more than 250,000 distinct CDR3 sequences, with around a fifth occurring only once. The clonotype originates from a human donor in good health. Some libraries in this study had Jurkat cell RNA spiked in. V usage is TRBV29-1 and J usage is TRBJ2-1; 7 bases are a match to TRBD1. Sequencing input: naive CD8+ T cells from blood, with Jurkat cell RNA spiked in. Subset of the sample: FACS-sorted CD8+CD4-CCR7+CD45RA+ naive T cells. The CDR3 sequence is CSVDKALKGQGDEQFF. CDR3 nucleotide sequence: TGCAGCGTTGACAAAGCTCTGAAGGGGCAGGGGGATGAGCAGTTCTTC.